This TCR beta chain was retrieved from a study of blood T cells in healthy people across ages. Through a sample-barcoded 5' primer and a J-beta primer mix, a second PCR was run for roughly 6 to 11 cycles. TCRdb redid the calling of the 5' RACE reads with MiXCR, one entry per CDR3 protein. This table holds approximately 580,000 distinct CDR3 sequences, under 30% found once. This clonotype was seen at least ten times. The germline V gene encodes CDR1 SGHTA and CDR2 FQGNSA. Trimming took off 8 bases at V and 5 bases at J, with 15 bases between the two ends. The CDR3 is made up of 13 amino acids. The same data also went into a second study, on T cells of mothers and their children.

The sequence came from a boy between 10 and 17 years old in good health. The chain carries TRBV7-2 and TRBJ2-5, with D possibly being TRBD1 or TRBD2 (6 bases each). The material sequenced was blood. CDR3 sequence: CASGRGARETQYF. In nucleotides, the CDR3 is TGTGCCAGCGGTAGGGGGGCCAGGGAGACCCAGTACTTC.